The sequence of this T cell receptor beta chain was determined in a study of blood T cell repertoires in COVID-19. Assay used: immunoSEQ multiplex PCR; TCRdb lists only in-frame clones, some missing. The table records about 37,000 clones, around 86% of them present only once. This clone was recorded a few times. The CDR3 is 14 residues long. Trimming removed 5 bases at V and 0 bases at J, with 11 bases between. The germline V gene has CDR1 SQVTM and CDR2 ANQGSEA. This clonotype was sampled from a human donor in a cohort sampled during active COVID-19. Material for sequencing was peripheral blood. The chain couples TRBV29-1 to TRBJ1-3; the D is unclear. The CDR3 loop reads CSVHAGSSGNTIYF. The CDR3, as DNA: TGCAGCGTTCATGCGGGCAGCTCTGGAAACACCATATATTTT.